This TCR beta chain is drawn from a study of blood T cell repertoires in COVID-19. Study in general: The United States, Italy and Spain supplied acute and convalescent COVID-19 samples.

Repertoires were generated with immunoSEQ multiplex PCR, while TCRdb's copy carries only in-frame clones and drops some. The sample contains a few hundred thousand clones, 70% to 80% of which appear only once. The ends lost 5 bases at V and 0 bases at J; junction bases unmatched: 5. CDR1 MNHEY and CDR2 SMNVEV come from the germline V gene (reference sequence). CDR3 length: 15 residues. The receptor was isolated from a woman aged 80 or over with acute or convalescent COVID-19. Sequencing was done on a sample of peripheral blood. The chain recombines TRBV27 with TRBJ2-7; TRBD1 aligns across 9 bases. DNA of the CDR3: TGTGCCAGCAGTCCTCACAGGGGGCTCTCCTACGAGCAGTACTTC. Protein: CASSPHRGLSYEQYF.